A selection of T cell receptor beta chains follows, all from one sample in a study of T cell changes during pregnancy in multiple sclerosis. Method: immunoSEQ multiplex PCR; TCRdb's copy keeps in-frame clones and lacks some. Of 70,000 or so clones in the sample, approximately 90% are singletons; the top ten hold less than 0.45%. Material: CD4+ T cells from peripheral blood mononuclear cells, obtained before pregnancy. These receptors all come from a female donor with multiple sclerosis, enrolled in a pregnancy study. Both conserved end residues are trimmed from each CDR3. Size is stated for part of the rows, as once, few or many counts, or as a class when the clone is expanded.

CDR3 protein: ASSSGQGGDEQY
V gene: TRBV5-4
J gene: TRBJ2-7
clone size: -

CDR3 protein: ASSMPGNYEQY
V gene: TRBV19
J gene: TRBJ2-7
clone size: -

CDR3 protein: ASSSFGTAYGYT
V gene: TRBV11-2
J gene: TRBJ1-2
clone size: -

CDR3 protein: ASSWGLAGDTQY
V gene: TRBV7-3
J gene: TRBJ2-3
clone size: -

CDR3 protein: ASSQAQIYTEAF
V gene: TRBV4-1
J gene: TRBJ1-1
clone size: once

CDR3 protein: ASSPSRDSSYEQY
V gene: TRBV18
J gene: TRBJ2-7
clone size: -

CDR3 protein: ASSHSLGSGDSYEQY
V gene: TRBV19
J gene: TRBJ2-7
clone size: once

CDR3 protein: ASSFGTGLDSPLH
V gene: TRBV5-6
J gene: TRBJ1-6
clone size: -

CDR3 protein: ASSPWTGTNTEAF
V gene: TRBV19
J gene: TRBJ1-1
clone size: -

CDR3 protein: AWSKHRGQAF
V gene: TRBV30
J gene: TRBJ1-1
clone size: -

CDR3 protein: ASSVGRGTGGTF
V gene: TRBV9
J gene: TRBJ1-1
clone size: -

CDR3 protein: ASSSPPGTYNSPLH
V gene: TRBV6-5
J gene: TRBJ1-6
clone size: -

CDR3 protein: ASSSTGGFGEKLF
V gene: TRBV5-6
J gene: TRBJ1-4
clone size: -

CDR3 protein: ASSWVGGQFDTIY
V gene: TRBV5-1
J gene: TRBJ1-3
clone size: once

CDR3 protein: ASSLWPRYSTDTQY
V gene: TRBV28
J gene: TRBJ2-3
clone size: -

CDR3 protein: ASSGLQGREKLF
V gene: TRBV6-1
J gene: TRBJ1-4
clone size: -

CDR3 protein: ASSLSGQGPQETQY
V gene: TRBV28
J gene: TRBJ2-5
clone size: -

CDR3 protein: ASSLVRGQAYEQY
V gene: TRBV7-2
J gene: TRBJ2-7
clone size: -

CDR3 protein: ASSLAKDFPGAYEQY
V gene: TRBV5-1
J gene: TRBJ2-7
clone size: -

CDR3 protein: ASSITDSSRGYT
V gene: TRBV19
J gene: TRBJ1-2
clone size: -

CDR3 protein: ASSYSAGGDGYT
V gene: TRBV6-5
J gene: TRBJ1-2
clone size: once

CDR3 protein: ASSVQWTGELF
V gene: TRBV9
J gene: TRBJ2-2
clone size: -

CDR3 protein: ASSLSAGLTYEQY
V gene: TRBV5-1
J gene: TRBJ2-7
clone size: -

CDR3 protein: ASSKGTGTGNTIY
V gene: TRBV19
J gene: TRBJ1-3
clone size: -

CDR3 protein: ASRSRGGGYGYT
V gene: TRBV6-5
J gene: TRBJ1-2
clone size: -

CDR3 protein: ASSVGTGSNIQY
V gene: TRBV9
J gene: TRBJ2-4
clone size: -

CDR3 protein: ASSDLRTSGGNEQF
V gene: TRBV18
J gene: TRBJ2-1
clone size: -

CDR3 protein: ASSEVSPTRRGGEQF
V gene: TRBV6-1
J gene: TRBJ2-1
clone size: -

CDR3 protein: ASRTFSNPDRQETQY
V gene: TRBV28
J gene: TRBJ2-5
clone size: -

CDR3 protein: ATRGPGTGDNQPQH
V gene: TRBV15
J gene: TRBJ1-5
clone size: -

CDR3 protein: ASSFTSRGGDQPQH
V gene: TRBV7-2
J gene: TRBJ1-5
clone size: -

CDR3 protein: ASSSRDGTGAYEQY
V gene: TRBV5-1
J gene: TRBJ2-7
clone size: -

CDR3 protein: ASSPGPTGDGYT
V gene: TRBV5-1
J gene: TRBJ1-2
clone size: few

CDR3 protein: ASSLEAPGANTEAF
V gene: TRBV7-9
J gene: TRBJ1-1
clone size: -

CDR3 protein: ASSTTGQGSSPLH
V gene: TRBV6-5
J gene: TRBJ1-6
clone size: few

CDR3 protein: ASSSTGTNQPQH
V gene: TRBV7-9
J gene: TRBJ1-5
clone size: -

CDR3 protein: ASSVQADIMNTEAF
V gene: TRBV9
J gene: TRBJ1-1
clone size: few

CDR3 protein: ASSLAGGRVRTGYT
V gene: TRBV5-6
J gene: TRBJ1-2
clone size: -

CDR3 protein: ASNTGFANYGYT
V gene: TRBV19
J gene: TRBJ1-2
clone size: -

CDR3 protein: ASSSDSGRGNTEAF
V gene: TRBV5-6
J gene: TRBJ1-1
clone size: -

CDR3 protein: AWSLGTGGNQPQH
V gene: TRBV30
J gene: TRBJ1-5
clone size: -

CDR3 protein: SVGGRMNTEAF
V gene: TRBV29-1
J gene: TRBJ1-1
clone size: few

CDR3 protein: ASSPRTGSGNTIY
V gene: TRBV27
J gene: TRBJ1-3
clone size: -

CDR3 protein: ASSPRDWGWETQY
V gene: TRBV27
J gene: TRBJ2-5
clone size: -

CDR3 protein: ASSSYRGQRTEAF
V gene: TRBV27
J gene: TRBJ1-1
clone size: -

CDR3 protein: ASSPKGTVLYEQY
V gene: TRBV19
J gene: TRBJ2-7
clone size: -

CDR3 protein: ASSLSGLAGDLGEQY
V gene: TRBV5-1
J gene: TRBJ2-7
clone size: -

CDR3 protein: ASSQDYSYNEQF
V gene: TRBV4-2
J gene: TRBJ2-1
clone size: -

CDR3 protein: ASRWGENTGELF
V gene: TRBV7-3
J gene: TRBJ2-2
clone size: -

CDR3 protein: ATSRGADTQY
V gene: TRBV15
J gene: TRBJ2-3
clone size: -

CDR3 protein: ASRMNDRGESTEAF
V gene: TRBV21-1
J gene: TRBJ1-1
clone size: -

CDR3 protein: ASSERGRGRDGYT
V gene: TRBV9
J gene: TRBJ1-2
clone size: -

CDR3 protein: ASSKGTSGPTGELF
V gene: TRBV21-1
J gene: TRBJ2-2
clone size: once

CDR3 protein: ASSLTGGGNTGELF
V gene: TRBV7-3
J gene: TRBJ2-2
clone size: -

CDR3 protein: ASSLEALAGVINEQF
V gene: TRBV5-1
J gene: TRBJ2-1
clone size: -

CDR3 protein: ASSERLIQETQY
V gene: TRBV2
J gene: TRBJ2-5
clone size: -

CDR3 protein: ASSATGGGTKNTEAF
V gene: TRBV7-9
J gene: TRBJ1-1
clone size: -

CDR3 protein: ASSVRGDREETQY
V gene: TRBV6-1
J gene: TRBJ2-5
clone size: -

CDR3 protein: ACRGREGYT
V gene: TRBV30
J gene: TRBJ1-2
clone size: -

CDR3 protein: ASSRTGTSVKEQF
V gene: TRBV7-7
J gene: TRBJ2-1
clone size: -